Listed below are T cell receptor beta chains from one sample, sequenced in a study of T cell changes during pregnancy in multiple sclerosis. Profiling relied on immunoSEQ multiplex PCR, and the TCRdb table lists in-frame clones only, not all of them. The repertoire includes 69,000 or so clones, over 80% of them detected once, and about 2% sits in the top ten. Sequenced here: peripheral blood, sampled before pregnancy. These receptors all stem from a female donor with multiple sclerosis, enrolled in a pregnancy study. The CDR3 runs from the conserved cysteine through the conserved F or W. A D gene is named only where the DNA matches it firmly. Where a row states a size, it is once, few, many or the class of an expanded clone; other rows omit it.

>TRBD2|TRBV18|.|TRBJ2-1
CASSPGGLAVYNEQFF
TGTGCCAGCTCACCAGGAGGACTAGCGGTTTACAATGAGCAGTTCTTC
>TRBD1|TRBV4-2|.|TRBJ2-4
CASSQETGGSVNIQYF
TGTGCCAGCAGCCAAGAAACAGGGGGATCTGTAAACATTCAGTACTTC
>.|TRBV6-4|once|TRBJ2-1
CASSDSGLAPNEQFF
TGTGCCAGCAGTGACTCAGGGCTAGCCCCCAATGAGCAGTTCTTC
>TRBD2|TRBV5-6|once|TRBJ2-3
CASTNRRDYRTDTQYF
TGTGCCAGCACAAACCGCCGGGACTATAGAACCGATACGCAGTATTTT
>TRBD2|TRBV19|.|TRBJ2-1
CASSTTGTRNEQFF
TGTGCCAGTAGTACTACCGGGACTAGAAATGAGCAGTTCTTC
>TRBD1|TRBV27|.|TRBJ2-7
CASSLSIAPGTGGPYEQYF
TGTGCCAGCAGTTTATCGATCGCGCCGGGGACAGGGGGACCCTACGAGCAGTACTTC
>TRBD2|TRBV5-4|.|TRBJ2-1
CASSWGLAGGNEQFF
TGTGCCAGCAGCTGGGGACTAGCGGGAGGCAATGAGCAGTTCTTC
>TRBD2|TRBV27|.|TRBJ2-1
CASSSNPGLARNEQFF
TGTGCCAGCAGTTCAAATCCCGGACTAGCGAGAAATGAGCAGTTCTTC
>.|TRBV28|.|TRBJ2-6
CASTPPQGGSGANVLTF
TGTGCCAGCACGCCCCCCCAGGGGGGCTCTGGGGCCAACGTCCTGACTTTC
>TRBD2|TRBV5-1|.|TRBJ2-7
CASSRGLAGYEQYF
TGCGCCAGCAGCCGAGGACTAGCGGGCTACGAGCAGTACTTC
>.|TRBV5-6|.|TRBJ1-4
CASSSGAIALKFF
TGTGCCAGCAGCTCTGGGGCAATCGCCTTAAAGTTTTTT
>TRBD2|TRBV7-2|.|TRBJ2-2
CASSLNEREYNTGELFF
TGTGCCAGCAGCTTAAACGAGCGGGAGTATAACACCGGGGAGCTGTTTTTT
>TRBD2|TRBV27|.|TRBJ2-7
CASSTPRGLAGRYAGSYEQYF
TGTGCCAGCAGTACCCCCCGGGGACTAGCGGGACGCTACGCCGGTTCCTACGAGCAGTACTTC
>.|TRBV12-1|.|TRBJ2-7
CASSFLSPFVGTSYEQYF
TGTGCCAGCAGCTTTCTCTCCCCCTTTGTTGGGACTAGCTACGAGCAGTACTTC
>TRBD1|TRBV7-2|once|TRBJ1-5
CASSLSQGVRQPQHF
TGTGCCAGCAGCTTAAGCCAGGGGGTACGTCAGCCCCAGCATTTT
>TRBD2|TRBV7-9|.|TRBJ2-7
CASSLGLAGVYEQYF
TGTGCCAGCAGCCTAGGACTAGCGGGAGTCTACGAGCAGTACTTC
>TRBD1|TRBV19|once|TRBJ2-1
CASSTHGQAGQFF
TGTGCCAGTAGTACCCATGGACAGGCTGGGCAGTTCTTC
>TRBD1|TRBV27|.|TRBJ2-7
CASSLSGQGVVDEQYF
TGTGCCAGCAGTTTATCTGGACAGGGCGTAGTCGACGAGCAGTACTTC
>.|TRBV9|.|TRBJ2-2
CASSVFEGGSAGELFF
TGTGCCAGCAGCGTATTCGAGGGAGGCAGCGCCGGGGAGCTGTTTTTT
>TRBD2|TRBV5-1|.|TRBJ2-1
CASSLGGTSGGGYNEQFF
TGCGCCAGCAGCTTGGGGGGTACTAGCGGAGGGGGCTACAATGAGCAGTTCTTC
>TRBD1|TRBV18|.|TRBJ1-1
CASSPQGVNTEAFF
TGTGCCAGCTCACCGCAGGGGGTTAACACTGAAGCTTTCTTT
>.|TRBV7-6|.|TRBJ1-4
CASSLTTGPATNEKLFF
TGTGCCAGCAGCTTAACGACAGGCCCTGCAACTAATGAAAAACTGTTTTTT
>.|TRBV4-3|.|TRBJ2-6
CASSQELTGRVPGANVLTF
TGCGCCAGCAGCCAAGAATTGACAGGTCGCGTTCCTGGGGCCAACGTCCTGACTTTC
>.|TRBV9|.|TRBJ1-3
CASSVETGGLGNTIYF
TGTGCCAGCAGCGTAGAGACGGGGGGACTTGGAAACACCATATATTTT
>TRBD1|TRBV5-1|.|TRBJ1-4
CASSLDRGTNEKLFF
TGCGCCAGCAGCTTGGACAGGGGGACTAATGAAAAACTGTTTTTT
>.|TRBV10-2|.|TRBJ2-1
CASKPPWAEQFF
TGCGCCAGCAAACCACCATGGGCTGAGCAGTTCTTC
>TRBD2|TRBV6-4|.|TRBJ2-3
CASSRLAGTTDTQYF
TGTGCCAGCAGCCGACTAGCGGGGACCACAGATACGCAGTATTTT
>.|TRBV7-2|.|TRBJ1-1
CASSWQGGGEAFF
TGTGCCAGCAGCTGGCAGGGAGGCGGGGAAGCTTTCTTT
>.|TRBV27|.|TRBJ2-7
CASSPEAAYEQYF
TGTGCCAGCAGTCCTGAGGCGGCCTACGAGCAGTACTTC
>TRBD2|TRBV6-1|.|TRBJ2-7
CASSEQPGGNEQYF
TGTGCCAGCAGTGAACAGCCGGGGGGGAACGAGCAGTACTTC
>TRBD1|TRBV18|.|TRBJ2-2
CASSPLTGANTGELFF
TGTGCCAGCTCACCCCTGACAGGGGCGAACACCGGGGAGCTGTTTTTT
>TRBD1|TRBV10-3|.|TRBJ2-1
CAVGQGAGDEQFF
TGTGCCGTCGGACAGGGGGCAGGCGATGAGCAGTTCTTC
>TRBD2|TRBV9|.|TRBJ2-3
CASSVATTSREDTQYF
TGTGCCAGCAGCGTAGCTACGACTAGCCGGGAGGATACGCAGTATTTT
>.|TRBV5-1|.|TRBJ2-1
CASSSQGGVNEQFF
TGCGCCAGCAGCTCGCAGGGGGGAGTCAATGAGCAGTTCTTC
>TRBD2|TRBV7-2|.|TRBJ2-5
CASSLTSSGETQYF
TGTGCCAGCAGCTTGACTAGCAGTGGGGAGACCCAGTACTTC
>.|TRBV6-6|.|TRBJ1-5
CASSYFTGSGQPQHF
TGTGCCAGCAGTTACTTTACAGGGTCGGGTCAGCCCCAGCATTTT
>TRBD1|TRBV2|.|TRBJ1-5
CASSVQGATQPQHF
TGTGCCAGCAGTGTGCAGGGGGCGACGCAGCCCCAGCATTTT
>.|TRBV6-4|.|TRBJ1-4
CASTSGDPTNEKLFF
TGTGCCAGCACTTCGGGGGACCCAACTAATGAAAAACTGTTTTTT
>TRBD1|TRBV18|.|TRBJ1-1
CASSKTGVNTEAFF
TGTGCCAGCTCAAAGACAGGGGTGAACACTGAAGCTTTCTTT
>.|TRBV18|.|TRBJ2-7
CASSSKGGDGEQYF
TGTGCCAGCTCATCGAAAGGGGGAGATGGAGAGCAGTACTTC
>.|TRBV18|.|TRBJ2-7
CASSPSSAGQGEQYF
TGTGCCAGCTCACCTTCATCGGCAGGGCAGGGCGAGCAGTACTTC
>TRBD2|TRBV9|.|TRBJ2-1
CASSVWTSGYESEQFF
TGTGCCAGCAGCGTCTGGACTAGCGGGTATGAGAGTGAGCAGTTCTTC
>.|TRBV7-9|.|TRBJ1-1
CASSLGGGSTEAFF
TGTGCCAGCAGCTTGGGGGGGGGAAGTACTGAAGCTTTCTTT
>TRBD2|TRBV29-1|once|TRBJ2-1
CSYSGSLDEQFF
TGCAGCTATAGCGGGAGTCTTGATGAGCAGTTCTTC
>.|TRBV7-3|.|TRBJ2-5
CASSLVAQGQETQYF
TGTGCCAGCAGCTTAGTGGCCCAGGGACAAGAGACCCAGTACTTC
>TRBD2|TRBV15|.|TRBJ2-1
CATSSGSGRNEQFF
TGTGCCACCAGCAGCGGGAGCGGGAGAAATGAGCAGTTCTTC
>TRBD1|TRBV6-5|.|TRBJ2-3
CASSLRQGADTQYF
TGTGCCAGCAGTTTACGACAGGGTGCAGATACGCAGTATTTT
>.|TRBV7-6|.|TRBJ2-1
CASSSRLGTYNEQFF
TGTGCCAGCAGCTCACGACTAGGAACTTACAATGAGCAGTTCTTC
>.|TRBV20-1|.|TRBJ2-1
CSAQSGNEQFF
TGCAGTGCTCAAAGCGGGAATGAGCAGTTCTTC
>.|TRBV7-2|.|TRBJ1-2
CACAGGMYGYTF
TGTGCCTGCGCTGGGGGCATGTATGGCTACACCTTC
>TRBD2|TRBV5-4|.|TRBJ2-7
CASSLGRDYLTSEQYF
TGTGCCAGCAGCTTGGGCCGGGACTACCTCACCAGCGAGCAGTACTTC
>.|TRBV18|.|TRBJ2-1
CASSPLFAEGLYNEQFF
TGTGCCAGCTCACCATTGTTTGCCGAGGGCCTATACAATGAGCAGTTCTTC
>TRBD2|TRBV15|once|TRBJ2-3
CATSRDRIGREGTDTQYF
TGTGCCACCAGCAGAGATAGGATCGGGCGGGAGGGCACAGATACGCAGTATTTT
>.|TRBV7-2|.|TRBJ2-7
CASSFGLEYEQYF
TGTGCCAGCAGCTTTGGACTCGAATACGAGCAGTACTTC
>.|TRBV7-2|once|TRBJ2-1
CASSPVVPGNEQFF
TGTGCCAGCAGCCCCGTCGTGCCGGGCAATGAGCAGTTCTTC